A single sample is the source of the 5 T cell receptor beta chains below, sequenced in a study of T cells in Graves' hyperthyroidism and ophthalmopathy. RNA transcripts served as the template for amplifying TCR beta CDR3 regions. When the TCR CDR3 underwent first-round RT-PCR, the HTBI primer set was used. MiXCR, applied by TCRdb to the multiplex PCR reads, yields one record per CDR3 protein. In the table there are roughly 740,000 distinct CDR3 sequences, about a sixth of which are singletons. The source material was blood. The receptors were sampled from a young man with Graves' hyperthyroidism.

This clonotype was observed many times. The chain recombines TRBV6-1 with TRBJ2-1, with D maybe TRBD2 (5 bases). Germline-derived CDR1 and CDR2 are MNHNS and SASEGT. CDR3 size: 15 residues. V was clipped by 7 bases and J by 7 bases, with 20 bases between them. The DNA of the CDR3 is TGTGCCAGCACCGCCGTCGGAGGCCGGATAAATGAGCAGTTCTTC. Translating gives CASTAVGGRINEQFF.

This clonotype was seen repeatedly, ten times or more. This chain joins TRBV2 and TRBJ2-4; 8 bases are shared with TRBD1. The junction had 7 bases not matched to a gene; V was cut back by 4 bases and J by 5 bases. Germline V lookup: CDR1 SNHLY, CDR2 FYNNEI. The CDR3 has 15 residues. The CDR3 reads CASSGQDRVENIQYF. The DNA for the CDR3 is TGTGCCAGCAGTGGTCAGGACAGGGTAGAAAACATTCAGTACTTC.

For the CDR3, the DNA is TGTGCCAGCAGCGTAGGGCTATCGGGGACCCAGTACTTC. Translated, it gives CASSVGLSGTQYF. This chain connects TRBV9 to TRBJ2-5; D gene uncertain. Looked up from germline, CDR1 is SGDLS and CDR2 is YYNGEE. The CDR3 covers 13 residues. The V end was cut by 0 bases, the J end by 7 bases, with 10 bases between.

Many counts were recorded for this clonotype. V usage is TRBV24-1 and J usage is TRBJ2-3; maybe TRBD2 (6 bases). Trimming removed 4 bases at V and 3 bases at J, with 19 bases between. The CDR3 has 17 residues. The germline V gene has CDR1 KGHDR and CDR2 SFDVKD. The CDR3 DNA reads TGTGCCACCAGTGACTCCGCTTCAACGGGGGAGACAGATACGCAGTATTTT. This encodes CATSDSASTGETDTQYF.

This sequence joins TRBV30 and TRBJ2-6; D may match TRBD1 or TRBD2 (5 bases each). The CDR3 is 15 residues long. The germline CDR1 and CDR2 sequences are GTSNPN and SVGIG (reference sequence). V gave up 3 bases and J gave up 4 bases, with 13 bases separating them. CDR3 coding DNA: TGTGCCTGGAGGGAGTGGGGGTCCGGGGCCAACGTCCTGACTTTC. Translating it yields CAWREWGSGANVLTF.